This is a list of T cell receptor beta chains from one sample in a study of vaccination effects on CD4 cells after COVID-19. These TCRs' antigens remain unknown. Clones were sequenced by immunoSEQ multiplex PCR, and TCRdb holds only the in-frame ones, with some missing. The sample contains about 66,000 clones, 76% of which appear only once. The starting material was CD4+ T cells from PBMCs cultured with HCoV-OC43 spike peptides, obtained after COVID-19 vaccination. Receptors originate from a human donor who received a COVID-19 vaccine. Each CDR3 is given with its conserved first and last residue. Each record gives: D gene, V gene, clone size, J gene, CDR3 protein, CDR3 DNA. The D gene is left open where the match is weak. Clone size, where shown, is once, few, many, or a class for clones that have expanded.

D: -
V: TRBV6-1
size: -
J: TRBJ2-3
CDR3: CASSETLHTDTQYF
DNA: TGTGCCAGCAGTGAAACGCTTCACACAGATACGCAGTATTTT

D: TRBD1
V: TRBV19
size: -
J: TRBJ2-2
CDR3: CASSTTGELTGELFF
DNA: TGTGCCAGTAGTACGACAGGGGAGCTGACCGGGGAGCTGTTTTTT

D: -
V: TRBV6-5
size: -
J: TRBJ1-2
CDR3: CASSRTYREDYGYTF
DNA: TGTGCCAGCAGCCGAACATACAGGGAGGACTATGGCTACACCTTC

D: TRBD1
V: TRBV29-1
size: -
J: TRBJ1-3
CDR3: CSVDDRGRDTIYF
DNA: TGCAGCGTGGACGACAGGGGTAGGGACACCATATATTTT

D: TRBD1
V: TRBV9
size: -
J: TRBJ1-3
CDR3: CASSQGVGNTIYF
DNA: TGTGCCAGCAGCCAGGGGGTTGGAAACACCATATATTTT

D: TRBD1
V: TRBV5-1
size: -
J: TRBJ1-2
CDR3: CASSLSNRGQNYGYTF
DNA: TGCGCCAGCAGCTTATCTAACAGGGGGCAAAACTATGGCTACACCTTC

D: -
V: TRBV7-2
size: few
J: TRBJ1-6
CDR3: CASSPVGGTSPLHF
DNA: TGTGCCAGCAGCCCCGTGGGAGGTACCTCACCCCTCCACTTT

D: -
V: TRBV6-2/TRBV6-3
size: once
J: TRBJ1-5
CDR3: CASNPLQTQPQHF
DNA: TGTGCCAGCAACCCCCTACAGACTCAGCCCCAGCATTTT

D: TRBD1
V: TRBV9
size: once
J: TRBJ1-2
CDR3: CASSDGGDRGLGYTF
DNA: TGTGCCAGCAGCGACGGGGGGGACAGGGGGTTAGGCTACACCTTC

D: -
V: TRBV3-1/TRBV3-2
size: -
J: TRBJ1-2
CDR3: CASTRGLNYGYTF
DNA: TGTGCCAGCACCAGGGGACTTAACTATGGCTACACCTTC

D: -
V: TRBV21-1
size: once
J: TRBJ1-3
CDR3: CASSFSGNTIYF
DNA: TGTGCCAGCAGCTTCTCTGGAAACACCATATATTTT

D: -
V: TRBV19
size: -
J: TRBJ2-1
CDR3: CASSIPGSPYNEQFF
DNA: TGTGCCAGTAGTATACCAGGGTCCCCCTACAATGAGCAGTTCTTC

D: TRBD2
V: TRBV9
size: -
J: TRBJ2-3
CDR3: CASSVGSGGNSDTQYF
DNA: TGTGCCAGCAGCGTAGGCAGCGGGGGGAACTCAGATACGCAGTATTTT

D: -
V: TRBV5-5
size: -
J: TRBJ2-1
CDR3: CASSLAPTLSSYNEQFF
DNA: TGTGCCAGCAGCTTGGCCCCGACCCTGAGCTCCTACAATGAGCAGTTCTTC

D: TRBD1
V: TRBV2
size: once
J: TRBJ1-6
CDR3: CASSGDSILYNSPLHF
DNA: TGTGCCAGCAGTGGGGACAGTATTCTCTATAATTCACCCCTCCACTTT

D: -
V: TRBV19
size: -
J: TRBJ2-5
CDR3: CASSPGRLLGTQYF
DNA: TGTGCCAGTAGTCCGGGACGGTTGCTGGGGACCCAGTACTTC

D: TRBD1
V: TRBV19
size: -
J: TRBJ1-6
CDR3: CASSILGQTNSPLHF
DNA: TGTGCCAGTAGCATCTTGGGACAGACTAATTCACCCCTCCACTTT

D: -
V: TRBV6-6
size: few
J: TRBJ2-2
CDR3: CASVKGTNTGELFF
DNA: TGTGCCAGCGTCAAGGGAACCAACACCGGGGAGCTGTTTTTT

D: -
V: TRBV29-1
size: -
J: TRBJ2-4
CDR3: CSARGPKNIQYF
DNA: TGCAGCGCCCGAGGGCCCAAAAACATTCAGTACTTC

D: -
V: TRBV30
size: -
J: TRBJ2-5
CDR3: CAFSGPGAPVGQETQYF
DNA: TGTGCCTTCTCAGGACCAGGGGCCCCCGTAGGACAAGAGACCCAGTACTTC

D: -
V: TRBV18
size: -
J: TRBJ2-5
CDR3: CASRDSQETQYF
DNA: TGTGCCAGCCGGGACTCACAAGAGACCCAGTACTTC

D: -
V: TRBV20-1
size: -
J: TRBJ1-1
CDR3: CSVSGFNTEAFF
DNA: TGCAGTGTTAGTGGTTTCAACACTGAAGCTTTCTTT

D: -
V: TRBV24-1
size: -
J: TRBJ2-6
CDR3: CATKLQGAGANVLTF
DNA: TGTGCCACCAAGTTACAGGGTGCTGGGGCCAACGTCCTGACTTTC

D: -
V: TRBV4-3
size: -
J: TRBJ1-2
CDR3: CASSQETRQDGYTF
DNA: TGCGCCAGCAGCCAAGAAACGAGACAGGATGGCTACACCTTC

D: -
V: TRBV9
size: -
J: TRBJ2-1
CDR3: CASSPWGNHEQFF
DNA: TGTGCCAGCAGCCCGTGGGGTAACCATGAGCAGTTCTTC

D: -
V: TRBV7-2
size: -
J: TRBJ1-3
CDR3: CASSINSIAGNTIYF
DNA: TGTGCCAGCAGCATTAACAGCATCGCTGGAAACACCATATATTTT

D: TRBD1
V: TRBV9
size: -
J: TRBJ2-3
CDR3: CASSETGFYTDTQYF
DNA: TGTGCCAGCAGCGAGACAGGGTTTTACACAGATACGCAGTATTTT

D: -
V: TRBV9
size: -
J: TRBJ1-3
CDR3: CASSVEQQTGNTIYF
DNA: TGTGCCAGCAGCGTGGAACAGCAGACAGGAAACACCATATATTTT

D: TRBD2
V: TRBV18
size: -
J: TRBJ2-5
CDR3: CASSPQGLEGETQYF
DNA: TGTGCCAGCTCACCCCAGGGACTAGAAGGAGAGACCCAGTACTTC

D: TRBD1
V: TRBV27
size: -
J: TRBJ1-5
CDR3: CASSPWDSAEQPQHF
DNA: TGTGCCAGCAGCCCGTGGGACAGCGCGGAACAGCCCCAGCATTTT

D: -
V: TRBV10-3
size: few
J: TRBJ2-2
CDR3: CAISEGQINTGELFF
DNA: TGTGCCATCAGTGAAGGACAAATCAACACCGGGGAGCTGTTTTTT

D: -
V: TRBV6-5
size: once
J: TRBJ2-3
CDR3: CASAAGGTDTQYF
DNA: TGTGCCAGCGCCGCAGGGGGCACAGATACGCAGTATTTT

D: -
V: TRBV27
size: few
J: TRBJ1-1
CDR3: CASSLPGVGTEAFF
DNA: TGTGCCAGCAGTTTACCGGGAGTTGGGACTGAAGCTTTCTTT

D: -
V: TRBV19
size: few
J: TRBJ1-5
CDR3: CASRDINQPQHF
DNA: TGTGCCAGTCGGGACATCAATCAGCCCCAGCATTTT

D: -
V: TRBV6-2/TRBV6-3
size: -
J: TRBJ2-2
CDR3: CASSYSGLNTGELFF
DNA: TGTGCCAGCAGTTACTCGGGGCTGAACACCGGGGAGCTGTTTTTT

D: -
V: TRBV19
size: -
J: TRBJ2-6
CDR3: CASSIRQGGRSGANVLTF
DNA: TGTGCCAGTAGTATCCGACAGGGCGGGAGGTCTGGGGCCAACGTCCTGACTTTC

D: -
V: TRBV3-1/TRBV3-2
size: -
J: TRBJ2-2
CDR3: CASSRTGELFF
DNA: TGTGCCAGCAGCCGGACCGGGGAGCTGTTTTTT

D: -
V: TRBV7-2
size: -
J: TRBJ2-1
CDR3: CASSFVNEQFF
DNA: TGTGCCAGCAGCTTCGTCAATGAGCAGTTCTTC

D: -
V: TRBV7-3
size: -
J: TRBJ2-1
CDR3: CASSLTVANEQFF
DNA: TGTGCCAGCAGCTTAACTGTGGCCAATGAGCAGTTCTTC

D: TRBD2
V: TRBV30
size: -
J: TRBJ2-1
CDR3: CAWSTSGKAGGPLAYNEQFF
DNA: TGTGCCTGGAGTACCTCCGGTAAAGCGGGGGGGCCATTGGCCTACAATGAGCAGTTCTTC

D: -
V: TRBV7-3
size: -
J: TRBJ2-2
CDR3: CASSWGSTTGELFF
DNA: TGTGCCAGCAGCTGGGGTAGCACCACCGGGGAGCTGTTTTTT

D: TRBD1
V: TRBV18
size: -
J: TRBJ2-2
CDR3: CASSPRQGAQTGELFF
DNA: TGTGCCAGCTCACCGAGACAGGGGGCGCAGACCGGGGAGCTGTTTTTT